This T cell receptor beta chain was observed in a study of blood T cells in healthy people across ages. This CDR3 has 15 amino acids. The ends lost 6 bases at V and 13 bases at J; junction bases unmatched: 20. Per the germline V gene, CDR1 is DFQATT and CDR2 is SNEGSKA (reference sequence). Sample-barcoded 5' priming and a J-beta primer mix drove a second PCR of roughly 7 to 11 cycles. MiXCR, run by TCRdb on the 5' RACE reads, gives a single entry per CDR3 protein. Found here are about 830,000 distinct CDR3 sequences, roughly 60% of them singletons; the top ten hold around 22%. Sample: blood. The V call is TRBV20-1, the J call TRBJ2-4; 8 bases fit TRBD2. The sequence was collected from a man younger than 45 in good health. CDR3: CSAGEPIAGLDEQYF. The CDR3 DNA is TGCAGTGCCGGGGAGCCTATAGCGGGACTTGATGAGCAGTACTTC.